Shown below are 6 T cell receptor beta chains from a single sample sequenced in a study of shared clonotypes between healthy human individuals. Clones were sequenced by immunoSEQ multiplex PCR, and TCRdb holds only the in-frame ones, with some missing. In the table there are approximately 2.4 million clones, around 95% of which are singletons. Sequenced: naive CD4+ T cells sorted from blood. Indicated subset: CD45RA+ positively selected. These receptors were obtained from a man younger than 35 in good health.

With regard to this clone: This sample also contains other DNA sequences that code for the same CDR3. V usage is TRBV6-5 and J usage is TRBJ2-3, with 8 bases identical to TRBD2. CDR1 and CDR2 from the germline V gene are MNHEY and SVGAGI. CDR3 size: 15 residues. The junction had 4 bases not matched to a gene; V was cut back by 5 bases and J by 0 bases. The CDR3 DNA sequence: TGTGCCAGCAGTCGATGGACTAGCAGCACAGATACGCAGTATTTT. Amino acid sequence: CASSRWTSSTDTQYF.

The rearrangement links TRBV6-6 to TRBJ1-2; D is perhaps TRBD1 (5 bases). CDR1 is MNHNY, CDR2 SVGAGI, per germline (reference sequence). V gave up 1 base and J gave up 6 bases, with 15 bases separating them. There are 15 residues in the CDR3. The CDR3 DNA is TGTGCCAGCAGTTACTGGGTGCAGGGTGATAATGGCTACACCTTC. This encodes CASSYWVQGDNGYTF.

The CDR3 DNA follows: TGTGCCAGCAGCTTGGGCGGGACAGTAAGAACCGGGGAGCTGTTTTTT. Protein product: CASSLGGTVRTGELFF. The V call is TRBV5-4, the J call TRBJ2-2, with D possibly being TRBD1 (7 bases). Per the germline V gene, CDR1 is SGHNT and CDR2 is YYREEE (reference sequence). Trimming stripped 0 bases from V and 5 bases from J, with 14 bases between. The CDR3 covers 16 residues.

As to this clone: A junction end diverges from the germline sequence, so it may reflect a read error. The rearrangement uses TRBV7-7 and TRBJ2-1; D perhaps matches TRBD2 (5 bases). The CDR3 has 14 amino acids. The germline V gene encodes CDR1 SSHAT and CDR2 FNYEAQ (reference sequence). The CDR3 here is CASSLEGGINEQFF. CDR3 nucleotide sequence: TGTGCTAGCAGCTTAGAGGGCGGAATCAATGAGCAGTTCTTC.

In DNA, the CDR3 is TGTGCCAGCTCACAGTACGGGACAGGGCCCAACGAGCAGTACTTC. Amino acids: CASSQYGTGPNEQYF. The chain is built from TRBV18 and TRBJ2-7; 9 bases match TRBD1. This CDR3 spans 15 amino acids. Germline CDR1 reads KGHSH; CDR2 reads LQKENI. After removal of 4 bases from V and 5 bases from J, the junction contained 9 bases not matched to a gene.

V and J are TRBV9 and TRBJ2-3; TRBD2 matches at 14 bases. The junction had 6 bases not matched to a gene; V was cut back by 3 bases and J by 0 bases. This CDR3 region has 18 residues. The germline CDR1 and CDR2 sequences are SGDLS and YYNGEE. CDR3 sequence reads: CASSGLGLAGESTDTQYF. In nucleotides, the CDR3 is TGTGCCAGCAGCGGATTGGGACTAGCGGGAGAGAGCACAGATACGCAGTATTTT.